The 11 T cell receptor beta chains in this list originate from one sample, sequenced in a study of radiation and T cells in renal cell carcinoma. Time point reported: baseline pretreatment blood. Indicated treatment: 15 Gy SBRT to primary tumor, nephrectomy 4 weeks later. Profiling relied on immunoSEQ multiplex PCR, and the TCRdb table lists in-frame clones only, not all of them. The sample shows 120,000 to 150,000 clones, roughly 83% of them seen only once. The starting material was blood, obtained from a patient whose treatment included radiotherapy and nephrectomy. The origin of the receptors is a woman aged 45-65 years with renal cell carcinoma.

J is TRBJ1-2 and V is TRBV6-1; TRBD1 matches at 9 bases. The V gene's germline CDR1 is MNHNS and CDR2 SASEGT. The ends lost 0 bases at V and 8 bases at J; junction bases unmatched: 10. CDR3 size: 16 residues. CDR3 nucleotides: TGTGCCAGCAGTGAAGCTGGCTTTGTGACAGGGGGGGGCTACACCTTC. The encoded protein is CASSEAGFVTGGGYTF.

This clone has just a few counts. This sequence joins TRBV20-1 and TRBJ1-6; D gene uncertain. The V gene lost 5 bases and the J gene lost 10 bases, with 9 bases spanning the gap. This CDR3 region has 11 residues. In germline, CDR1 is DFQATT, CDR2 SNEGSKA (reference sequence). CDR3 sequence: CSADRGSPLHF. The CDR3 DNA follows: TGCAGTGCTGATAGAGGCTCACCCCTCCACTTT.

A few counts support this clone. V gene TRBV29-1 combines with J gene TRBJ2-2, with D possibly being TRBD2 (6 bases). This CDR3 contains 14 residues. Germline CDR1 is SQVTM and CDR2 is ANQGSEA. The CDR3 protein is CSGRGAPNTGELFF. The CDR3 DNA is TGCAGTGGTCGCGGGGCCCCGAACACCGGGGAGCTGTTTTTT.

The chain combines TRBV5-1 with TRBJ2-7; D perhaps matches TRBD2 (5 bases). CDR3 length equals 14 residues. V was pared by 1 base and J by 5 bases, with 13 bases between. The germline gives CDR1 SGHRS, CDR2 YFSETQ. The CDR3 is CASSLWRAGDEQYF. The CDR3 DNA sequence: TGCGCCAGCAGCTTGTGGCGTGCCGGGGACGAGCAGTACTTC.

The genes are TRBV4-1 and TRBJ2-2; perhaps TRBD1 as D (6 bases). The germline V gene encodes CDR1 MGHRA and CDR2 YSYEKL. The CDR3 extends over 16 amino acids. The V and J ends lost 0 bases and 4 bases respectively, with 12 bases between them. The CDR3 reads CASSQETGASTGELFF. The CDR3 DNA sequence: TGCGCCAGCAGCCAAGAGACAGGCGCGAGCACCGGGGAGCTGTTTTTT.

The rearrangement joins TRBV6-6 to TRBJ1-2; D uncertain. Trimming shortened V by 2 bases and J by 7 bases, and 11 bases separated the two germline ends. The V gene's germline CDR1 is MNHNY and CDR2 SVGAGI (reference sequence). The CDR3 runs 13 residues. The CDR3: CASSYTERGGYTF. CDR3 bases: TGTGCCAGCAGTTACACCGAAAGAGGTGGCTACACCTTC.

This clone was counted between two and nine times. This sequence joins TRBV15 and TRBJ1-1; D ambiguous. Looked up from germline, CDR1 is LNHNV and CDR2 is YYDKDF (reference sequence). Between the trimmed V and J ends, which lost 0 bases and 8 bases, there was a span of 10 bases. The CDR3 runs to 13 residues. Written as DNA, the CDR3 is TGTGCCACCAGCAGAGATCTTATCGGAGAAGCTTTCTTT. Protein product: CATSRDLIGEAFF.

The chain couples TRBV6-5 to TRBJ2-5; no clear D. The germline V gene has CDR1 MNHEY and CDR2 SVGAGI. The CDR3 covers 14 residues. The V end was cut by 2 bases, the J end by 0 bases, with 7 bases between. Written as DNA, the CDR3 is TGTGCCAGCAGTTACAGTCCCGACCAAGAGACCCAGTACTTC. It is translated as CASSYSPDQETQYF.

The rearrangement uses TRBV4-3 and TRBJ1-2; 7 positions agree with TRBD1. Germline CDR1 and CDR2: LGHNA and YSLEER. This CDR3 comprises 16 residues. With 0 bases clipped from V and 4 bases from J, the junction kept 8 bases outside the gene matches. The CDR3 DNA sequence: TGCGCCAGCAGCCAAGAAACGACAGGGCGGAGCTATGGCTACACCTTC. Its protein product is CASSQETTGRSYGYTF.

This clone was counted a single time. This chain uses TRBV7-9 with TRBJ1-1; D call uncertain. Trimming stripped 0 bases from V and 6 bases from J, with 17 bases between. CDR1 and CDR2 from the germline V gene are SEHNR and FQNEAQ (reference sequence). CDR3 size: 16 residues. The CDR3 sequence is CASSLAGGVVTAEAFF. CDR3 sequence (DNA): TGTGCCAGCAGCTTAGCGGGCGGGGTTGTCACGGCTGAAGCTTTCTTT. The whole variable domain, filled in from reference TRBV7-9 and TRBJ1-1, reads DTGVSQNPRHKITKRGQNVTFRCDPISEHNRLYWYRQTLGQGPEFLTYFQNEAQLEKSRLLSDRFSAERPKGSFSTLEIQRTEQGDSAMYLCASSLAGGVVTAEAFFGQGTRLTVV.

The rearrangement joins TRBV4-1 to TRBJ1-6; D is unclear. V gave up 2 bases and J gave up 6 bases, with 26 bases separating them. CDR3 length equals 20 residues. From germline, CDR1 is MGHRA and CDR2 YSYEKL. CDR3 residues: CASSQPPAGSFLGRNSPLHF. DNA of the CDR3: TGCGCCAGCAGCCAACCCCCTGCAGGTTCGTTTTTAGGGCGTAATTCACCCCTCCACTTT.